This record looks at one TCR beta chain sequence and its context. This specimen comes from a study of shared clonotypes between healthy human individuals. V was pared by 2 bases and J by 3 bases, with 12 bases between. The CDR3 contains 15 residues. CDR1 and CDR2 from the germline V gene are SGHAT and FQNNGV. Sequencing used immunoSEQ multiplex PCR; TCRdb keeps in-frame clones, though not all of them. Counted here are about 2.4 million clones, around nine tenths occurring once; the ten biggest clones make up around 0.14%. Source material: naive CD4+ T cells sorted from blood. Subset denoted: CD45RA+ positively selected. This chain connects TRBV11-2 to TRBJ2-3; either TRBD1 or TRBD2 may fit D (5 bases each). This clonotype was sampled from a man aged 18-30 years in good health. The CDR3 here is CASSLWGRWTDTQYF. The DNA for the CDR3 is TGTGCCAGCAGCTTATGGGGGAGATGGACAGATACGCAGTATTTT.